These 6 T cell receptor beta chains were sequenced from one sample in a study of blood T cells in healthy people across ages. PCR was performed a second time for about 7 to 11 cycles using a sample-barcoded 5' primer and a J-beta primer mix. TCRdb re-called the 5' RACE reads through MiXCR, storing one row per CDR3 protein. The table lists 920,000 or so distinct CDR3 sequences, around 43% of them singletons. Sequencing was carried out using blood. The receptors were gathered from a woman in her fifties or sixties in good health.

For the CDR3, the DNA is TGTGCCAGCAGCTTAGGTACTAGCGGGAGGGTATATACGCAGTATTTT. Translating it yields CASSLGTSGRVYTQYF. The rearrangement uses TRBV11-2 and TRBJ2-3; 13 bases map to TRBD2. This CDR3 is built from 16 residues. Trimming removed 1 base from V and 7 bases from J; junction bases left unmatched: 5. Germline CDR1 is SGHAT and CDR2 is FQNNGV.

This clonotype came up a few times. The chain uses TRBV10-2 and TRBJ1-2, with D unresolved. The V and J ends lost 2 bases and 5 bases respectively, with 6 bases between them. The CDR3 sequence is 12 residues long. Germline loops: CDR1 WSHSY, CDR2 SAAADI. The CDR3 region is CASSEGLYGYTF. In DNA form, the CDR3 reads TGCGCCAGCAGTGAGGGCTTGTATGGCTACACCTTC.

The V call is TRBV9, the J call TRBJ2-7; a weak D match, TRBD2 (6 bases). Germline CDR1 SGDLS, CDR2 YYNGEE. The CDR3 totals 11 residues. The CDR3 DNA reads TGTCCGGGAGATAAAGCCTACGAGCAGTACTTC. Translation gives CPGDKAYEQYF.

The rearrangement uses TRBV14 and TRBJ1-2; D is unresolved. This CDR3 has 13 amino acids. The germline V gene encodes CDR1 SGHDN and CDR2 FVKESK. The germline V and J ends were trimmed by 2 bases and 8 bases, with 12 bases remaining between them. The CDR3 region has the DNA TGTGCCAGCAGCCAAAATGGGCCCATGGGCTACACCTTC. Its translation is CASSQNGPMGYTF.

This clonotype occurred many times. The chain uses TRBV6-2 or TRBV6-3 and TRBJ1-5, with a possible D match to TRBD1 (5 bases). Germline CDR1 reads MNHEY; CDR2 reads SVGEGT. The CDR3 loop spans 14 amino acids. The CDR3 DNA is TGTGCTATCCGTCGGGGCGAGAGCAATCAGCCCCAGCATTTT. The encoded protein is CAIRRGESNQPQHF.

Many counts were recorded for this clonotype. The chain recombines TRBV6-6 with TRBJ2-4; no definite D call. The CDR3 has 11 residues. The V gene lost 5 bases and the J gene lost 8 bases, with 7 bases spanning the gap. Per germline, CDR1 MNHNY and CDR2 SVGAGI (reference sequence). CDR3 sequence reads: CASSPKDIQYF. The CDR3, as DNA: TGTGCCAGCAGTCCTAAGGACATTCAGTACTTC.